One and the same sample provided the 30 T cell receptor beta chains below, sequenced in a study of blood T cells in healthy people across ages. A second PCR, run for about 7 to 11 cycles, used a sample-barcoded 5' primer plus a J-beta primer mix. One entry per CDR3 protein, called by TCRdb with MiXCR from the 5' RACE reads. The table records hundreds of thousands of distinct CDR3 sequences, roughly 24% of them present only once. These data were likewise used in another study, on T cells of mothers and their children.

Specimen: blood. The source of these receptors is a boy younger than 18 in good health.

V is TRBV20-1 and J is TRBJ1-1; 7 bases agree with TRBD1. Germline CDR1 is DFQATT and CDR2 is SNEGSKA (reference sequence). The CDR3 is 15 amino acids. With V trimmed by 1 base and J by 0 bases, 5 bases remained unmatched. This chain's CDR3 is CSARVRGSVNTEAFF. For the CDR3, the DNA is TGCAGTGCTAGAGTCAGGGGGTCGGTGAACACTGAAGCTTTCTTT.

This clonotype has more than one count but fewer than ten. The rearrangement uses TRBV11-1 and TRBJ1-2; no clear D gene. V shed 1 base and J shed 4 bases, with 10 bases lying between them. The germline V gene encodes CDR1 SGHAT and CDR2 FQDESV (reference sequence). CDR3 size: 14 residues. CDR3 protein: CASSLGPFSYGYTF. DNA for the CDR3: TGTGCCAGCAGCTTAGGTCCGTTCTCCTATGGCTACACCTTC.

This chain joins TRBV6-5 and TRBJ1-2; D may be TRBD1 (6 bases). The CDR3 runs 17 residues. The germline gives CDR1 MNHEY, CDR2 SVGAGI. Trimming cost V 2 bases and J 1 base, with 17 bases left between them. CDR3 in DNA: TGTGCCAGCAGTTACCGGGGGGCCCAGGGTCATAACTATGGCTACACCTTC. Its translation is CASSYRGAQGHNYGYTF.

The chain has TRBV20-1 and TRBJ2-1, with 16 bases fitting TRBD2. Trimming at V came to 3 bases and at J to 8 bases, leaving 7 bases not matched to a gene. Germline assignment: CDR1 DFQATT and CDR2 SNEGSKA (reference sequence). The CDR3 has 16 residues. The CDR3 DNA reads as TGCAGTGCTAGGGGGACTAGCGGGGGGGCCAGGTATGAGCAGTTCTTC. It translates to CSARGTSGGARYEQFF.

The chain couples TRBV7-2 to TRBJ2-3, with a tentative D call TRBD2 (5 bases). This CDR3 is built from 16 residues. The V gene's germline CDR1 is SGHTA and CDR2 FQGNSA. V lost 5 bases and J lost 4, with 19 bases in between. The CDR3 coding sequence is TGTGCCAGCAGCCCCGGCCGGTTGCGGCGGGCAGATACGCAGTATTTT. This encodes CASSPGRLRRADTQYF.

This clonotype has a handful of counts. The genes are TRBV20-1 and TRBJ1-5; D perhaps matches TRBD1 (5 bases). Germline lookup yields CDR1 DFQATT and CDR2 SNEGSKA (reference sequence). V was shortened by 2 bases and J by 6 bases, with 14 bases between the two germline ends. The CDR3 has 14 amino acids. CDR3 in amino acids: CSARQGTASQPQHF. Written as DNA, the CDR3 is TGCAGTGCTAGACAGGGAACAGCGAGTCAGCCCCAGCATTTT.

This clonotype was detected a few times. The chain carries TRBV7-9 and TRBJ2-7; 8 bases are shared with TRBD1. Per germline, CDR1 SEHNR and CDR2 FQNEAQ (reference sequence). J was trimmed by 4 bases and V by 5 bases; bases with no gene match: 10. The CDR3 is 15 residues long. The CDR3 sequence: CASSTGTGRSYEQYF. The CDR3 DNA reads as TGTGCCAGCAGCACCGGGACAGGAAGGTCGTACGAGCAGTACTTC. Complete variable domain (other parts from reference TRBV7-9 and TRBJ2-7): DTGVSQNPRHKITKRGQNVTFRCDPISEHNRLYWYRQTLGQGPEFLTYFQNEAQLEKSRLLSDRFSAERPKGSFSTLEIQRTEQGDSAMYLCASSTGTGRSYEQYFGPGTRLTVT.

This clonotype showed up just a few times. The gene calls are TRBV25-1 and TRBJ2-5, with D possibly matching TRBD1 (5 bases). The germline V gene encodes CDR1 MGHDK and CDR2 SYGVNS. The CDR3 covers 13 residues. V dropped 5 bases and J dropped 5 bases, with 12 bases sitting between them. CDR3 amino acids: CASSKGSRETQYF. CDR3 coding DNA: TGTGCCAGCAGTAAGGGGTCCAGGGAGACCCAGTACTTC.

The rearrangement links TRBV20-1 to TRBJ2-5; 7 nucleotides line up with TRBD1. The CDR3 runs 13 residues. Germline V gives CDR1 DFQATT, CDR2 SNEGSKA (reference sequence). With V trimmed by 5 bases and J by 5 bases, 8 bases remained unmatched. The CDR3 loop reads CSAWMTGTETQYF. The CDR3 DNA sequence: TGCAGTGCTTGGATGACAGGGACGGAGACCCAGTACTTC.

This clonotype was counted only a few times. The chain has TRBV5-1 and TRBJ1-6; D uncertain. With 1 base removed from V and 9 bases from J, the gap between germline ends came to 8 bases. The CDR3 totals 13 residues. The germline V gene has CDR1 SGHRS and CDR2 YFSETQ. CDR3: CASSLPLRSPLHF. The DNA for the CDR3 is TGCGCCAGCAGCTTGCCCCTCCGTTCACCCCTCCACTTT.

This clonotype was counted between two and nine times. This chain uses TRBV5-5 with TRBJ2-7, with D tentatively TRBD2 (5 bases). The CDR3 totals 14 residues. V was cut by 0 bases and J by 5 bases, with 12 bases left in between. CDR1 and CDR2 from the germline V gene are SGHKS and YYEKEE (reference sequence). Here the CDR3 reads CASSLGGIGDEQYF. The CDR3 DNA reads TGTGCCAGCAGCTTGGGAGGGATTGGGGACGAGCAGTACTTC.

The chain uses TRBV29-1 and TRBJ1-1, with no clear D. This CDR3 is built from 11 residues. Germline CDR1 is SQVTM and CDR2 is ANQGSEA. V was clipped by 7 bases and J by 1 base, with 7 bases between them. CDR3 amino acids: CSAERNTEAFF. CDR3 nucleotide sequence: TGCAGCGCCGAGCGGAACACTGAAGCTTTCTTT.

This rearrangement joins TRBV2 to TRBJ2-5; 7 bases line up with TRBD2. CDR3 length: 13 residues. Germline CDR1 SNHLY, CDR2 FYNNEI. Unmatched junction bases numbered 1, after V lost 1 base and J lost 5 bases. In nucleotides, the CDR3 is TGTGCCAGCAGTGAAGACGGGGGGGAGACCCAGTACTTC. Translating gives CASSEDGGETQYF.

The CDR3 DNA sequence: TGTGCCAGCAGCGATTACAGGGGCTCTGGGGCCAACGTCCTGACTTTC. This encodes CASSDYRGSGANVLTF. The genes are TRBV7-9 and TRBJ2-6, with TRBD1 matching over 7 bases. This CDR3 contains 16 residues. The germline gives CDR1 SEHNR, CDR2 FQNEAQ (reference sequence). V shed 5 bases, J shed 0 bases, and the junction held 4 bases outside the gene matches. The whole variable domain, filled in from reference TRBV7-9 and TRBJ2-6, reads DTGVSQNPRHKITKRGQNVTFRCDPISEHNRLYWYRQTLGQGPEFLTYFQNEAQLEKSRLLSDRFSAERPKGSFSTLEIQRTEQGDSAMYLCASSDYRGSGANVLTFGAGSRLTVL.

In this sample, this clonotype turned up a few times. The gene calls are TRBV6-1 and TRBJ2-1; TRBD2 is a possible D gene (6 bases). This CDR3 is built from 15 residues. Trimming removed 6 bases from V and 0 bases from J, with 12 bases in between. The germline V gene encodes CDR1 MNHNS and CDR2 SASEGT. CDR3 loop: CASREGTSSYNEQFF. As DNA, the CDR3 is TGTGCCAGCAGGGAGGGGACGAGCTCCTACAATGAGCAGTTCTTC.

Only a few counts were recorded for this clonotype. The chain joins TRBV2 to TRBJ1-5, with 9 nucleotides matching TRBD1. Germline CDR1 is SNHLY and CDR2 is FYNNEI. The CDR3 is 15 amino acids. The V and J ends lost 6 bases and 4 bases, in that order; junction bases with no gene match: 7. In DNA form, the CDR3 reads TGTGCCAGCAGACAAACAGGGGGCCTTAATCAGCCCCAGCATTTT. This sequence encodes CASRQTGGLNQPQHF.

This clonotype has just a few counts. This chain connects TRBV6-2 or TRBV6-3 to TRBJ1-2; 8 nucleotides agree with TRBD1. This CDR3 comprises 13 residues. Germline V gene lookup returns CDR1 MNHEY and CDR2 SVGEGT. Trimming cost V 5 bases and J 8 bases; bases outside gene matches: 7. CDR3 sequence (DNA): TGTGCCAGCAGTGGGACAGGACCGGGGGGCTACACCTTC. Translated, it gives CASSGTGPGGYTF.

This clonotype was seen only once. This chain links TRBV5-1 with TRBJ1-1, with TRBD1 as a possible D gene (5 bases). The germline CDR1 and CDR2 sequences are SGHRS and YFSETQ. The CDR3 sequence is 14 residues long. Trimming stripped 5 bases from V and 0 bases from J, with 11 bases between. CDR3 in amino acids: CASRPGTLNTEAFF. In nucleotides, the CDR3 is TGCGCCAGCAGACCCGGGACCCTGAACACTGAAGCTTTCTTT.

The chain carries TRBV5-1 and TRBJ1-1, with D possibly being TRBD1 (5 bases). V lost 5 bases and J lost 6, with 11 bases in between. CDR3 size: 12 residues. Germline loops: CDR1 SGHRS, CDR2 YFSETQ. For the CDR3, the DNA is TGCGCCAGCAGGGGGGGACCCCCTGAAGCTTTCTTT. This encodes CASRGGPPEAFF.

The CDR3 DNA is TGTGCCAGCAGTTCTCCCAAGGACAGGGACCCCTACGAGCAGTACTTC. It specifies CASSSPKDRDPYEQYF. The chain uses TRBV28 and TRBJ2-7; 8 bases match TRBD1. The CDR3 extends over 16 amino acids. Germline V gives CDR1 MDHEN, CDR2 SYDVKM. The ends lost 4 bases at V and 2 bases at J; junction bases unmatched: 10.

This clonotype was detected a few times. The V call is TRBV5-1, the J call TRBJ2-5; TRBD2 aligns across 7 bases. The germline CDR1 and CDR2 sequences are SGHRS and YFSETQ. V lost 0 bases to trimming and J lost 2 bases; unmatched junction nucleotides: 7. The CDR3 totals 16 residues. CDR3 in DNA: TGCGCCAGCAGCTTGGGGCCTGGGGGGGAGCAAGAGACCCAGTACTTC. Translating gives CASSLGPGGEQETQYF.

In its sample, this clonotype was seen a few times. The chain uses TRBV19 and TRBJ2-1, with a weak D call TRBD1 (6 bases). Gene TRBJ2-7 matches the end of the DNA better, so the J call may be wrong. The CDR3 consists of 15 residues. The germline V gene has CDR1 LNHDA and CDR2 SQIVND (reference sequence). The CDR3, as DNA: TGTGCCAGTAGTAATAGGGACACCCCTTCCTACGAGCAGTACTTC. Encoded protein: CASSNRDTPSYEQYF.

This clonotype came up many times. This sequence joins TRBV6-5 and TRBJ2-7; 8 bases are shared with TRBD2. Germline loops: CDR1 MNHEY, CDR2 SVGAGI. V lost 0 bases and J lost 1; bases outside the gene matches: 2. The CDR3 has 15 amino acids. Here the CDR3 reads CASSYSAGGSYEQYF. The CDR3 DNA follows: TGTGCCAGCAGTTACTCTGCGGGGGGTTCCTACGAGCAGTACTTC.

The chain is built from TRBV6-5 and TRBJ1-2, with D unresolved. Germline V gives CDR1 MNHEY, CDR2 SVGAGI. The CDR3 has 11 amino acids. With 8 bases removed from V and 7 bases from J, the gap between germline ends came to 11 bases. This CDR3 reads CASGLRGGYTF. Written as DNA, the CDR3 is TGTGCCAGCGGCCTTCGGGGTGGCTACACCTTC.

The chain carries TRBV3-1 and TRBJ1-1, with D uncertain. Trimming took off 6 bases at V and 5 bases at J, with 16 bases between the two ends. The V gene's germline CDR1 is LGHDT and CDR2 YNNKEL (reference sequence). This CDR3 has 14 amino acids. In nucleotides, the CDR3 is TGTGCCAGCAGTCAACCGGATCTATTAACTGAAGCTTTCTTT. Amino acids: CASSQPDLLTEAFF.

This clonotype was detected a few times. The chain carries TRBV5-5 and TRBJ2-7; TRBD1 matches at 9 bases. This CDR3 contains 15 residues. Looked up from germline, CDR1 is SGHKS and CDR2 is YYEKEE (reference sequence). With 2 bases clipped from V and 2 bases from J, the junction kept 5 bases outside the gene matches. The CDR3 DNA sequence: TGTGCCAGCAGCTTCCGGGACAGGGAAACCTACGAGCAGTACTTC. Residues: CASSFRDRETYEQYF.

A few counts support this clonotype. The V and J genes are TRBV7-6 and TRBJ2-2, with D perhaps TRBD1 or TRBD2 (5 bases each). CDR1 is SGHVS, CDR2 FNYEAQ, per germline. The CDR3 consists of 15 residues. Trimming shortened V by 5 bases and J by 6 bases, and 16 bases separated the two germline ends. CDR3 protein: CASSPTGRGAGELFF. The CDR3 nucleotides read TGTGCCAGCAGCCCCACGGGACGGGGCGCCGGGGAGCTGTTTTTT.

This clonotype was picked up a small number of times. The rearrangement links TRBV7-6 to TRBJ2-2, with TRBD2 identical over 12 bases. V dropped 5 bases and J dropped 5; count of bases not matched to a gene: 12. Germline V lookup: CDR1 SGHVS, CDR2 FNYEAQ. CDR3 size: 18 residues. The CDR3 loop is CASSGRTSGATGTGELFF. Here the CDR3 DNA reads TGTGCCAGCAGCGGACGGACTAGCGGGGCGACGGGGACCGGGGAGCTGTTTTTT.

A few counts support this clonotype. This chain uses TRBV7-6 with TRBJ2-1, with 11 bases that match TRBD2. In germline, CDR1 is SGHVS, CDR2 FNYEAQ. The J segment lost 0 bases and the V segment lost 4 bases, leaving 11 bases of the junction unmatched. The CDR3 is 19 amino acids. For the CDR3, the DNA is TGTGCCAGCAGCTCCAGGGGGCTAGCGGGGGGCCCCTCCTACAATGAGCAGTTCTTC. Translation gives CASSSRGLAGGPSYNEQFF.

This clonotype showed up just a few times. V is TRBV11-2 and J is TRBJ2-1; 7 nucleotides match TRBD1. Germline V gives CDR1 SGHAT, CDR2 FQNNGV. The CDR3 is 15 amino acids. After removal of 4 bases from V and 5 bases from J, the junction contained 8 bases not matched to a gene. CDR3 DNA sequence: TGTGCCAGCAGCTCCCCGACAGGGACCCACAATGAGCAGTTCTTC. This sequence encodes CASSSPTGTHNEQFF. Using reference TRBV11-2 and TRBJ2-1 for the parts outside the CDR3, the full variable domain is EAGVAQSPRYKIIEKRQSVAFWCNPISGHATLYWYQQILGQGPKLLIQFQNNGVVDDSQLPKDRFSAERLKGVDSTLKIQPAKLEDSAVYLCASSSPTGTHNEQFFGPGTRLTVL.